Sequencing of this TCR beta chain was carried out in a study of blood T cell repertoires in COVID-19. As for the study in general: COVID-19 samples, acute and convalescent, were from the United States, Italy and Spain. From T cells, B-cell-depleted T cells, or PBMCs came the material, which was cDNA or gDNA.

In the source study's methods: Reference gene primer amplification in the assay estimated nucleated cell counts. This table comes from immunoSEQ multiplex PCR, and its TCRdb copy is limited to in-frame clones, with some not included. The V and J calls and clone size come from that table; D and trimming were worked out from the DNA. The sample lists 100,000 to 150,000 clones; about 88% were seen once. This sequence originates from a woman at least 80 years old with acute or convalescent COVID-19. Sequencing input: peripheral blood.

Written as DNA, the CDR3 is TGTGCCAGCACGGCAGGCTCCTACAATGAGCAGTTCTTC. It yields the protein CASTAGSYNEQFF. This chain links TRBV11-1 with TRBJ2-1; D is uncertain. Trimming stripped 7 bases from V and 0 bases from J, with 7 bases between. CDR1 and CDR2 (germline): SGHAT, FQDESV (reference sequence). CDR3 length equals 13 residues.